This is a list of T cell receptor beta chains from one sample in a study of T cells in Graves' hyperthyroidism and ophthalmopathy. MiXCR, applied by TCRdb to the multiplex PCR reads, yields one record per CDR3 protein. The sample holds fewer than 750,000 distinct CDR3 sequences, around 13% seen once. Sequencing was performed on blood. Source of these receptors: a woman in her 50s with Graves' ophthalmopathy. CDR3s include the opening cysteine and the closing phenylalanine or tryptophan. The D gene is left open where the match is weak. Not all rows give a size; the values are once, few, many and, for expanded clones, a class.

clone size,D gene,CDR3 length,V gene,J gene,CDR3 protein,CDR3 DNA
NA,NA,12,TRBV7-9,TRBJ1-2,CASSPAPSGYTF,TGTGCCAGCAGCCCTGCCCCGTCTGGCTACACCTTC
NA,TRBD1,15,TRBV6-4,TRBJ1-2,CASSDYPGTGYGYTF,TGTGCCAGCAGTGACTATCCCGGGACAGGGTATGGCTACACCTTC
NA,NA,16,TRBV7-9,TRBJ1-3,CASSLAGGEVRNTIYF,TGTGCCAGCAGCTTAGCCGGGGGCGAGGTTAGAAACACCATATATTTT
NA,NA,13,TRBV15,TRBJ1-1,CATSREGHLEAFF,TGTGCCACCAGCAGAGAGGGACACCTTGAAGCTTTCTTT
NA,TRBD2,17,TRBV19,TRBJ2-5,CASSPSGLAAYQETQYF,TGTGCCAGTAGCCCCTCCGGACTAGCGGCCTACCAAGAGACCCAGTACTTC
many,NA,17,TRBV28,TRBJ2-7,CASSLLIGPAISYEQYF,TGTGCCAGCAGTTTATTGATTGGGCCCGCCATCTCCTACGAGCAGTACTTC
many,NA,13,TRBV12-3/TRBV12-4,TRBJ2-7,CASRLHRSYEQYF,TGTGCCAGCAGACTACACCGATCCTACGAGCAGTACTTC
many,NA,14,TRBV6-1,TRBJ1-1,CASRLRGMNTEAFF,TGTGCCAGCAGGCTCAGGGGCATGAACACTGAAGCTTTCTTT
few,TRBD2,18,TRBV5-8,TRBJ2-3,CASSRLAGGLRRTDTQYF,TGTGCCAGCAGCCGACTAGCGGGAGGGCTCCGGCGCACAGATACGCAGTATTTT
many,TRBD1,15,TRBV20-1,TRBJ1-1,CSASPTGRVGTEAFF,TGCAGTGCCTCCCCGACAGGGCGAGTCGGCACTGAAGCTTTCTTT
many,NA,14,TRBV28,TRBJ2-7,CASSFSSLRREQYF,TGTGCCAGCAGTTTCTCTAGCCTCAGGCGGGAGCAGTACTTC
NA,TRBD2,13,TRBV10-3,TRBJ2-1,CAISEGTTQEQFF,TGTGCCATCAGTGAAGGGACTACTCAGGAGCAGTTCTTC
NA,TRBD1,18,TRBV27,TRBJ1-2,CASSQKWGQGALNYGYTF,TGTGCCAGCAGCCAAAAATGGGGACAGGGGGCGCTGAACTATGGCTACACCTTC
many,NA,15,TRBV6-1,TRBJ1-2,CASSEGTAANYGYTF,TGTGCCAGCAGTGAAGGGACAGCGGCTAACTATGGCTACACCTTC
few,TRBD2,18,TRBV12-3/TRBV12-4,TRBJ2-3,CASSLGLGLAGGGDTQYF,TGTGCCAGCAGTTTGGGTCTCGGACTAGCGGGGGGGGGGGATACGCAGTATTTT
NA,TRBD2,15,TRBV27,TRBJ2-1,CASSFGEGPHNEQFF,TGTGCCAGCAGTTTCGGGGAGGGCCCCCACAATGAGCAGTTCTTC
many,NA,15,TRBV18,TRBJ2-2,CASSWRQVGAGELFF,TGTGCCAGCTCATGGAGACAGGTCGGGGCCGGGGAGCTGTTTTTT
many,NA,13,TRBV6-1,TRBJ2-1,CASSTRQVDEQFF,TGTGCCAGCAGTACCCGACAGGTCGATGAGCAGTTCTTC
many,TRBD2,17,TRBV27,TRBJ2-1,CATYLAGAVGEYNEQFF,TGTGCCACCTACTTAGCGGGAGCAGTCGGGGAATACAATGAGCAGTTCTTC
many,TRBD2,15,TRBV20-1,TRBJ2-7,CSARRLAVISYEQYF,TGCAGTGCTAGACGACTAGCGGTGATCTCCTACGAGCAGTACTTC
few,NA,18,TRBV6-6,TRBJ2-1,CASSYRPSGRGLEGEQFF,TGTGCCAGCAGTTACCGCCCGTCTGGGAGGGGGCTGGAAGGTGAGCAGTTCTTC
many,NA,13,TRBV29-1,TRBJ2-3,CSVEVELGDTQYF,TGCAGCGTTGAAGTGGAGTTGGGAGATACGCAGTATTTT
NA,TRBD2,16,TRBV19,TRBJ2-1,CASSIVLAGAYNEQFF,TGTGCCAGTAGTATAGTCCTAGCGGGAGCTTACAATGAGCAGTTCTTC
many,NA,13,TRBV12-5,TRBJ2-5,CASGLDIQETQYF,TGTGCTAGTGGTTTGGACATCCAAGAGACCCAGTACTTC
few,NA,14,TRBV6-1,TRBJ2-1,CASSSLGTNNEQFF,TGTGCCAGCAGTTCCCTAGGAACAAACAATGAGCAGTTCTTC
many,NA,13,TRBV14,TRBJ2-2,CASSPTGTGELFF,TGTGCCAGCAGCCCCACGGGGACCGGGGAGCTGTTTTTT
NA,NA,14,TRBV6-1,TRBJ2-7,CASSEVGASYEQYF,TGTGCCAGCAGTGAAGTGGGAGCCTCCTACGAGCAGTACTTC
few,NA,13,TRBV11-3,TRBJ2-5,CAGGVRGGETQYF,TGTGCGGGTGGGGTCAGGGGTGGAGAGACCCAGTACTTC